Each of the 23 T cell receptor beta chains below was sequenced from the same sample in a study of blood T cell repertoires in COVID-19 (dated by TCRdb to 2020 to 2021). Receptor amplification or capture employed the immunoSEQ multiplex PCR assay. Held by TCRdb, this immuneACCESS table contains in-frame sequences only and omits some clones. Under half of the omission traces to an unresolved V gene where checked; the cause of the rest is unknown. The sample yields some 250,000 clones; about four fifths were counted once. Less than 4% of the sample goes to the ten largest clones. What was sequenced was peripheral blood. The receptors were sampled from a woman under 30 with acute or convalescent COVID-19.

The genes are TRBV11-2 and TRBJ1-2; 9 bases agree with TRBD1. CDR1 is SGHAT and CDR2 is FQNNGV in the germline V gene. This CDR3 has 13 amino acids. The V segment lost 4 bases and the J segment 7 bases; nucleotides outside the gene matches: 4. Here the CDR3 DNA reads TGTGCCAGCAGCTCACAGGGGGCTAGTGGCTACACCTTC. Its protein product is CASSSQGASGYTF.

The chain combines TRBV5-1 with TRBJ1-1; D perhaps matches TRBD1 (6 bases). The V gene's germline CDR1 is SGHRS and CDR2 YFSETQ. Trimming left V 0 bases short and J 9 bases short, with 21 bases between. The CDR3 covers 16 residues. The CDR3 region has the DNA TGCGCCAGCAGCTTGGCCTCATCGGGGGGCGAGACGAAAGCTTTCTTT. Protein: CASSLASSGGETKAFF.

This chain uses TRBV2 with TRBJ1-4; 8 bases align to TRBD1. The germline V gene encodes CDR1 SNHLY and CDR2 FYNNEI. The J segment lost 8 bases and the V segment lost 2 bases, leaving 4 bases of the junction unmatched. The length of the CDR3 is 14 residues. The CDR3 nucleotides are TGTGCCAGCAGTGAAAGACAGGGGCGGGAAAAACTGTTTTTT. This codes for CASSERQGREKLFF.

The chain uses TRBV19 and TRBJ2-2; 7 bases agree with TRBD1. The CDR3 consists of 14 residues. Unmatched junction bases numbered 7, after V lost 6 bases and J lost 6 bases. Germline CDR1 and CDR2: LNHDA and SQIVND (reference sequence). CDR3 region: CASRMTGSAGELFF. In nucleotides, the CDR3 is TGTGCCAGTAGAATGACAGGGAGTGCCGGGGAGCTGTTTTTT.

This clone was seen only a few times. The CDR3 reads CASSVDRELGEQYF. The CDR3 coding sequence is TGTGCCAGCAGTGTCGACAGGGAACTGGGAGAGCAGTACTTC. The chain recombines TRBV25-1 with TRBJ2-7; TRBD1 agrees at 7 bases. The CDR3 covers 14 residues. CDR1 is MGHDK and CDR2 is SYGVNS in the germline V gene. After removal of 4 bases from V and 7 bases from J, the junction contained 10 bases not matched to a gene.

The chain uses TRBV4-2 and TRBJ2-1, with D maybe TRBD2 (6 bases). CDR3 length equals 17 residues. V dropped 0 bases and J dropped 3 bases, with 15 bases sitting between them. The germline V gene has CDR1 LGHNA and CDR2 YNFKEQ. CDR3 loop: CASSQDAAGRVYNEQFF. DNA of the CDR3: TGTGCCAGCAGCCAAGACGCGGCGGGAAGAGTCTACAATGAGCAGTTCTTC.

This clone was picked up many times. The chain employs TRBV6-5 and TRBJ2-7, with D possibly matching TRBD1 (5 bases). The germline CDR1 and CDR2 sequences are MNHEY and SVGAGI. V was trimmed by 5 bases and J by 2 bases, leaving 13 bases between them. The CDR3 contains 14 residues. CDR3 nucleotides: TGTGCCAGCAGTCAAACAGGCCCCACCTACGAGCAGTACTTC. Translating gives CASSQTGPTYEQYF.

The chain couples TRBV7-9 to TRBJ2-1, with 13 bases aligning to TRBD2. Germline loops: CDR1 SEHNR, CDR2 FQNEAQ (reference sequence). The CDR3 spans 18 residues. V was clipped by 5 bases and J by 0 bases; unmatched bases: 7. The CDR3 bases are TGTGCCAGCAGCGGACTAGCGGGAGTCCCGGGCTCCTACAATGAGCAGTTCTTC. It yields the protein CASSGLAGVPGSYNEQFF.

This sequence joins TRBV30 and TRBJ2-4; TRBD1 agrees at 8 bases. Looked up from germline, CDR1 is GTSNPN and CDR2 is SVGIG (reference sequence). V lost 2 bases to trimming and J lost 6 bases; unmatched junction nucleotides: 3. CDR3 size: 13 residues. The CDR3 nucleotides read TGTGCCTGGAGTATGCAGGGGGCAAACATTCAGTACTTC. This sequence encodes CAWSMQGANIQYF. The complete variable domain, with remaining parts taken from reference TRBV30 and TRBJ2-4, reads SQTIHQWPATLVQPVGSPLSLECTVEGTSNPNLYWYRQAAGRGLQLLFYSVGIGQISSEVPQNLSASRPQDRQFILSSKKLLLSDSGFYLCAWSMQGANIQYFGAGTRLSVL.

In its sample, this clone was seen a few times. In DNA, the CDR3 is TGTGCCAGCAGTTTGGCAGGGTTGGGCACTGAAGCTTTCTTT. As protein: CASSLAGLGTEAFF. The chain carries TRBV27 and TRBJ1-1; tentatively, D is TRBD1 (5 bases). CDR1 and CDR2 from the germline V gene are MNHEY and SMNVEV (reference sequence). Trimming stripped 3 bases from V and 4 bases from J, with 12 bases between. There are 14 residues in the CDR3.

V is TRBV14 and J is TRBJ2-7; D may be TRBD1 (6 bases). This CDR3 has 13 residues. In germline, CDR1 is SGHDN, CDR2 FVKESK. The V end lost 3 bases, the J end lost 3 bases, and 9 bases lay between the germline ends. The CDR3 DNA sequence: TGTGCCAGCAGCCAGAGGGGGAACTACGAGCAGTACTTC. Translated, it gives CASSQRGNYEQYF.

V usage is TRBV25-1 and J usage is TRBJ1-5, with 7 bases lining up with TRBD1. The length of the CDR3 is 15 residues. Germline CDR1 is MGHDK and CDR2 is SYGVNS. J was trimmed by 5 bases and V by 4 bases; bases with no gene match: 8. CDR3 DNA: TGTGCCAGCAGTGGGGGGACAGCAGACTATCAGCCCCAGCATTTT. Residues: CASSGGTADYQPQHF.

The chain recombines TRBV7-8 with TRBJ1-5; D is unresolved. The CDR3 spans 16 residues. Germline loops: CDR1 SGHVS, CDR2 FQNEAQ. The V gene lost 2 bases and the J gene lost 0 bases, with 11 bases spanning the gap. CDR3 bases: TGTGCCAGCAGCTTATCGGGGTTGTATAGCAATCAGCCCCAGCATTTT. As protein: CASSLSGLYSNQPQHF.

The J gene is TRBJ1-1, the V gene TRBV6-5, with 8 bases matching TRBD1. V lost 0 bases and J lost 10; bases outside the gene matches: 13. This CDR3 region has 16 residues. Germline V lookup: CDR1 MNHEY, CDR2 SVGAGI. CDR3: CASSYSPGQGRYGAFF. CDR3 sequence (DNA): TGTGCCAGCAGTTACTCCCCCGGACAGGGAAGGTACGGAGCTTTCTTT.

V gene TRBV14 combines with J gene TRBJ2-3; 9 bases fit TRBD1. V lost 4 bases and J lost 1; bases outside the gene matches: 0. The CDR3 loop spans 14 amino acids. Looked up from germline, CDR1 is SGHDN and CDR2 is FVKESK. The CDR3 region has the DNA TGTGCCAGCAGCCGGACAGGGGGCACAGATACGCAGTATTTT. It specifies CASSRTGGTDTQYF.

This chain joins TRBV19 and TRBJ2-7, with 10 nucleotides matching TRBD1. This CDR3 spans 15 amino acids. Losses at the gene ends were 5 bases for V and 2 bases for J; bases not matched to a gene: 6. Germline assignment: CDR1 LNHDA and CDR2 SQIVND (reference sequence). This CDR3 is CASSPTGTGAYEQYF. The CDR3 region has the DNA TGTGCCAGTAGTCCTACCGGGACAGGGGCCTACGAGCAGTACTTC.

V usage is TRBV13 and J usage is TRBJ2-7; D may be TRBD2 (6 bases). The germline V gene has CDR1 PRHDT and CDR2 FYEKMQ (reference sequence). CDR3 size: 18 residues. V lost 5 bases, J lost 0 bases, and 23 bases lay in between. This CDR3 is CASSIGWWRDSSSYEQYF. For the CDR3, the DNA is TGTGCCAGCAGCATTGGGTGGTGGAGGGACTCGAGCTCCTACGAGCAGTACTTC.

The V and J genes are TRBV27 and TRBJ1-6; 10 bases fit TRBD1. The junction had 12 bases not matched to a gene; V was cut back by 1 base and J by 3 bases. Germline CDR1 is MNHEY and CDR2 is SMNVEV (reference sequence). This CDR3 is built from 20 residues. CDR3 residues: CASSLFATGGSKDYNSPLHF. CDR3 bases: TGTGCCAGCAGTTTATTTGCGACAGGGGGCTCCAAAGACTATAATTCACCCCTCCACTTT.

This clone was detected only once. Other nucleotide sequences from this sample produce the same CDR3. This chain links TRBV6-5 with TRBJ1-3; D uncertain. This CDR3 comprises 16 residues. CDR1 is MNHEY, CDR2 SVGAGI, per germline. V was trimmed by 0 bases and J by 0 bases, leaving 9 bases between them. The CDR3 region has the DNA TGTGCCAGCAGTTACTCAAGAGAGCACTCTGGAAACACCATATATTTT. It translates to CASSYSREHSGNTIYF.

The chain is built from TRBV19 and TRBJ2-5, with 7 bases aligning to TRBD2. CDR1 and CDR2 from the germline V gene are LNHDA and SQIVND (reference sequence). The CDR3 is made up of 14 amino acids. V shed 3 bases, J shed 7 bases, and the junction held 8 bases outside the gene matches. The CDR3 bases are TGTGCCAGTAGTATGGGGCTAGCGGCGGCGACCCAGTACTTC. Residues: CASSMGLAAATQYF.

The CDR3 region is CASSLDMASSYEQYF. In DNA, the CDR3 is TGTGCCAGCAGCTTAGATATGGCCAGCTCCTACGAGCAGTACTTC. The chain uses TRBV11-2 and TRBJ2-7; D not resolved. The V and J ends lost 0 bases and 0 bases respectively, with 9 bases between them. The CDR3 extends over 15 amino acids. Germline V gene lookup returns CDR1 SGHAT and CDR2 FQNNGV.

The rearrangement links TRBV12-3 or TRBV12-4 to TRBJ1-1; no clear D. The CDR3 consists of 12 residues. Between the trimmed V and J ends, which lost 3 bases and 6 bases, there was a span of 8 bases. In DNA, the CDR3 is TGTGCCAGCAGTTTGGGCCAGCCTGAAGCTTTCTTT. The encoded protein is CASSLGQPEAFF.

The sample holds a few counts of this clone. This rearrangement joins TRBV19 to TRBJ1-5; D may be TRBD1 (5 bases). Germline V gene sequence: CDR1 LNHDA, CDR2 SQIVND (reference sequence). This CDR3 spans 13 amino acids. V lost 4 bases and J lost 6, with 10 bases in between. The CDR3 region has the DNA TGTGCCAGTAGTAACGTGGGGGGTCAGCCCCAGCATTTT. Translated: CASSNVGGQPQHF.